The 9 T cell receptor beta chains below come from one sample, sequenced in a study of blood T cell repertoires in COVID-19. Clones were read by immunoSEQ multiplex PCR, and TCRdb kept only the in-frame ones, dropping some. Of tens of thousands of clones detected, 70% to 90% appear once; the ten largest clones hold about 0.55%. Sequenced input: peripheral blood. The source of these receptors is a woman aged 40 to 50 with active or convalescent COVID-19.

The chain combines TRBV9 with TRBJ2-3; the match to TRBD1 covers 9 bases. The V segment lost 4 bases and the J segment 1 base; nucleotides outside the gene matches: 7. The CDR3 is made up of 16 amino acids. Germline V CDR1 and CDR2: SGDLS, YYNGEE. The chain's CDR3 is CASSPRTGDRTDTQYF. CDR3 coding DNA: TGTGCCAGCAGCCCTCGGACAGGGGATCGCACAGATACGCAGTATTTT.

The chain combines TRBV9 with TRBJ1-6; 8 bases map to TRBD1. The junction had 5 bases not matched to a gene; V was cut back by 5 bases and J by 7 bases. CDR3 length: 14 residues. CDR1 and CDR2 (germline): SGDLS, YYNGEE. CDR3 protein: CASSEDRGNSPLHF. CDR3 DNA sequence: TGTGCCAGCAGTGAAGACAGGGGCAATTCACCCCTCCACTTT.

This chain connects TRBV4-2 to TRBJ2-1; 11 bases line up with TRBD2. The V segment lost 0 bases and the J segment 7 bases; nucleotides outside the gene matches: 8. Germline assignment: CDR1 LGHNA and CDR2 YNFKEQ. CDR3 size: 17 residues. CDR3 in amino acids: CASSQEIAGGPLNEQFF. The DNA of the CDR3 is TGTGCCAGCAGCCAAGAGATAGCGGGGGGGCCTCTTAATGAGCAGTTCTTC.

This clone was observed a single time. This rearrangement joins TRBV5-4 to TRBJ2-3; 8 bases match TRBD2. The germline V gene encodes CDR1 SGHNT and CDR2 YYREEE (reference sequence). J was trimmed by 2 bases and V by 4 bases; bases with no gene match: 12. This CDR3 spans 17 amino acids. CDR3: CASSGKVIAGTTDTQYF. In DNA form, the CDR3 reads TGTGCCAGCAGCGGGAAGGTGATAGCGGGGACCACAGATACGCAGTATTTT.

This chain links TRBV30 with TRBJ2-1; 11 bases are shared with TRBD1. The CDR3 length is 14 residues. Unmatched junction bases numbered 8, after V lost 4 bases and J lost 9 bases. CDR1 GTSNPN and CDR2 SVGIG come from the germline V gene (reference sequence). DNA for the CDR3: TGTGCCTGGACCGCCGGGACAGGGGGGAGTGAGCAGTTCTTC. It translates to CAWTAGTGGSEQFF.

The chain carries TRBV28 and TRBJ1-6, with 7 bases lining up with TRBD1. This CDR3 comprises 14 residues. The trim removed 3 bases at V and 7 bases at J, leaving 3 bases unmatched. CDR1 and CDR2 from the germline V gene are MDHEN and SYDVKM. CDR3 loop: CASSFARGNSPLHF. CDR3 sequence (DNA): TGTGCCAGCAGTTTTGCCAGGGGGAATTCACCCCTCCACTTT.

V and J are TRBV19 and TRBJ1-5; the D gene is possibly TRBD1 (5 bases). V lost 7 bases to trimming and J lost 3 bases, with 7 bases between them. Per germline, CDR1 LNHDA and CDR2 SQIVND (reference sequence). The CDR3 length is 12 residues. In nucleotides, the CDR3 is TGTGCCAGTACCAGGGCCAATCAGCCCCAGCATTTT. Its translation is CASTRANQPQHF.

V is TRBV4-2 and J is TRBJ2-3; the match to TRBD2 covers 9 bases. This CDR3 is built from 20 residues. V shed 0 bases, J shed 6 bases, and the junction held 19 bases outside the gene matches. Germline V lookup: CDR1 LGHNA, CDR2 YNFKEQ. The CDR3 region has the DNA TGTGCCAGCAGCCAAGATATGGCGGGGGGGCTTGTGTGGGCGGCGGATACGCAGTATTTT. This encodes CASSQDMAGGLVWAADTQYF.

V is TRBV5-1 and J is TRBJ2-1; 9 nucleotides agree with TRBD1. The germline V gene encodes CDR1 SGHRS and CDR2 YFSETQ. This CDR3 spans 14 amino acids. J gave up 10 bases and V 0 bases, and 5 bases lay outside the gene matches. The CDR3 nucleotides are TGCGCCAGCAGCTTGGACGGGACAGGGCCCGAGCAGTTCTTC. Protein sequence: CASSLDGTGPEQFF.